This T cell receptor (beta chain) was captured by sequencing in a study of T cells after yellow fever vaccination. Study-wide findings and caveats: Most primary-vaccination clones reappeared after the booster (96% CD4, about 88% CD8).

To note about this clonotype: Its target is not known.

In making TCR cDNA, 5'RACE template switching added a universal primer site and UMIs to it. TCRdb reanalysed the 5' RACE reads using MiXCR and keeps one entry per CDR3 protein. The sample consists of approximately 110,000 distinct CDR3 sequences, nearly 7.5% of them appearing once. V was shortened by 3 bases and J by 3 bases, with 3 bases between the two germline ends. CDR1 is LNHDA and CDR2 is SQIVND in the germline V gene (reference sequence). The CDR3 sequence is 13 residues long. The sample here was CD4+ T cells sorted from PBMCs, taken about 10 days after the first yellow fever vaccination. This TCR derives from a man aged 18 to 30 who received the YFV17D yellow fever vaccine. The chain uses TRBV19 and TRBJ2-6, with D unclear. In DNA form, the CDR3 reads TGTGCCAGTAGTATTAGTGGGGCCAACGTCCTGACTTTC. The encoded protein is CASSISGANVLTF.